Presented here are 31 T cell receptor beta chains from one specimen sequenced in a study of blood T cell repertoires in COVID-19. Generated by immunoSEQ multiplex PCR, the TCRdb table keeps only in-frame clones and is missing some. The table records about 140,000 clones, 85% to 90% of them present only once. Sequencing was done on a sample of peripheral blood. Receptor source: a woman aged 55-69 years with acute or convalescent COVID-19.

CDR3 loop: CASSQHGTSQETQYF. The CDR3 DNA reads as TGCGCCAGCAGCCAGCACGGGACTAGCCAAGAGACCCAGTACTTC. This chain joins TRBV4-1 and TRBJ2-5; 8 nucleotides match TRBD2. CDR1 is MGHRA and CDR2 is YSYEKL in the germline V gene. This CDR3 comprises 15 residues. Trimming cost V 3 bases and J 1 base; bases outside gene matches: 4.

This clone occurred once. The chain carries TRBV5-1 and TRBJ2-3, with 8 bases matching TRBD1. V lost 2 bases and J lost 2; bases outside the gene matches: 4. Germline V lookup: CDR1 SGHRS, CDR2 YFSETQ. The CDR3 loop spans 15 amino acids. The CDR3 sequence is CASSFETGDTDTQYF. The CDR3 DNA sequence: TGCGCCAGCAGCTTCGAGACAGGGGACACAGATACGCAGTATTTT.

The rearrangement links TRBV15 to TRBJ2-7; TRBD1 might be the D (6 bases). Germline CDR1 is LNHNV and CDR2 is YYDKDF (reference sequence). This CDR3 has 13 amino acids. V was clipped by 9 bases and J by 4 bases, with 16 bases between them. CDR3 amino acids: CATQGPDSYEQYF. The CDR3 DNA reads TGTGCCACACAGGGTCCCGACTCTTACGAGCAGTACTTC.

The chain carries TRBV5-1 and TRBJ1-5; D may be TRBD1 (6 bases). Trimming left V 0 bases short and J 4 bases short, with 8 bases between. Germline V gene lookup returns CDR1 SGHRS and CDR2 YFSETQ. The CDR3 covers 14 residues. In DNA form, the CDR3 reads TGCGCCAGCAGCTTGGGACAGGCTAATCAGCCCCAGCATTTT. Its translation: CASSLGQANQPQHF.

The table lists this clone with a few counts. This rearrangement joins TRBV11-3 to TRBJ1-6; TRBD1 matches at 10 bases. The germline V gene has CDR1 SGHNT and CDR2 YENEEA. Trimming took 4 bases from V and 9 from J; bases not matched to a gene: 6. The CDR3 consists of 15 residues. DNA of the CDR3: TGTGCCAGCAGCTCGCCGACAGGGGGCGGTTCACCCCTCCACTTT. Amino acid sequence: CASSSPTGGGSPLHF.

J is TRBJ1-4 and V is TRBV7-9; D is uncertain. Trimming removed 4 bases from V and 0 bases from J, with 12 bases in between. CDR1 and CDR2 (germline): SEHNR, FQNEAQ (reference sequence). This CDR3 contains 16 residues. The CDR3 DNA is TGTGCCAGCAGCTCGATAACACCTGCAACTAATGAAAAACTGTTTTTT. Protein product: CASSSITPATNEKLFF.

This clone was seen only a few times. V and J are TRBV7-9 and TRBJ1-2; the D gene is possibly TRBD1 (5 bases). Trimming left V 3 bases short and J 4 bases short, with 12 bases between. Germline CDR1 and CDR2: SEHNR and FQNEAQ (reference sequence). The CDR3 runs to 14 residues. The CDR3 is CASSFSVDSYGYTF. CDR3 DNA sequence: TGTGCCAGCAGCTTCTCTGTTGACAGCTATGGCTACACCTTC.

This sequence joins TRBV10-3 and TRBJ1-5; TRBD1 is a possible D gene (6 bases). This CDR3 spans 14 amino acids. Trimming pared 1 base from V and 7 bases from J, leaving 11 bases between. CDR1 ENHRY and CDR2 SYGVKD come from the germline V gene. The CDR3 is CAISEYRVEQPQHF. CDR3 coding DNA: TGTGCCATCAGTGAGTACAGGGTCGAACAGCCCCAGCATTTT.

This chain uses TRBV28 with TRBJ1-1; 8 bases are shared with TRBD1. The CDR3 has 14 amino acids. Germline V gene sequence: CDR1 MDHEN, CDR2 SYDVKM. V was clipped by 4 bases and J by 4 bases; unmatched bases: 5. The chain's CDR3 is CASSSGGGSTEAFF. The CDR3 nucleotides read TGTGCCAGCAGTTCAGGGGGCGGGAGCACTGAAGCTTTCTTT.

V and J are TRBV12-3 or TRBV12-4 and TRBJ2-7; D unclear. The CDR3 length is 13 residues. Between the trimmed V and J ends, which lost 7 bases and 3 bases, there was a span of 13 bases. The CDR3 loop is CASTRSTNYEQYF. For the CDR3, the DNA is TGTGCCAGCACCCGGTCCACCAACTACGAGCAGTACTTC.

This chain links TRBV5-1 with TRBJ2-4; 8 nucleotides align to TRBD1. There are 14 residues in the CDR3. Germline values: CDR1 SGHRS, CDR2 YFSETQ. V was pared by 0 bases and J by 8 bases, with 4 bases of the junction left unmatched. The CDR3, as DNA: TGCGCCAGCAGCTTGGGGCAGGGGGCTGACATTCAGTACTTC. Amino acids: CASSLGQGADIQYF.

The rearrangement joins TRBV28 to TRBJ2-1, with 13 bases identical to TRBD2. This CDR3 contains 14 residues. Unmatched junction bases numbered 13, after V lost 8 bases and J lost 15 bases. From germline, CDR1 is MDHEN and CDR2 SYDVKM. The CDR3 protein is CASGNTGTSGILFF. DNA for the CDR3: TGTGCCAGCGGGAACACGGGGACTAGCGGGATTCTGTTCTTC.

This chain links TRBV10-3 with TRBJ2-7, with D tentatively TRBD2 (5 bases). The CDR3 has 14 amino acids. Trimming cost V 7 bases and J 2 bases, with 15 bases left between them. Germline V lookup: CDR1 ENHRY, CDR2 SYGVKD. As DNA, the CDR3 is TGTGCCATCATCCGCCCGAAGCGGCCCTACGAGCAGTACTTC. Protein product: CAIIRPKRPYEQYF.

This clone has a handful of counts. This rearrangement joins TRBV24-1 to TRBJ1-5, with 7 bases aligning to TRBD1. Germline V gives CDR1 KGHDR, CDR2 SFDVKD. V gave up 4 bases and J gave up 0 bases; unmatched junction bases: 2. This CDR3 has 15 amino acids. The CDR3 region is CATSDDRDSNQPQHF. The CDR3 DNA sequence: TGTGCCACCAGTGACGACAGGGATAGCAATCAGCCCCAGCATTTT.

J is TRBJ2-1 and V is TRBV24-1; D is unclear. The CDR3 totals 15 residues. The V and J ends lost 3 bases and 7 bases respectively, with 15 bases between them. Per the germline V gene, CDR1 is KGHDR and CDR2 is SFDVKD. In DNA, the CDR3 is TGTGCCACCAGTGATACCCAAGTAAACGAGAATGAGCAGTTCTTC. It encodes CATSDTQVNENEQFF.

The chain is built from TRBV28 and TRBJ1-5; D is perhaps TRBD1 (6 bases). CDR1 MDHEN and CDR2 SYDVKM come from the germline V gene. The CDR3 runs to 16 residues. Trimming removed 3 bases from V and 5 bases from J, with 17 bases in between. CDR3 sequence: CASSFLSRGSHQPQHF. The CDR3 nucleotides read TGTGCCAGCAGTTTTCTTAGCAGGGGATCCCATCAGCCCCAGCATTTT.

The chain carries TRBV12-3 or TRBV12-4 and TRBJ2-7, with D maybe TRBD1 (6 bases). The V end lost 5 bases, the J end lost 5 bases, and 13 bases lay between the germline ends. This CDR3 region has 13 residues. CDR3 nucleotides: TGTGCCAGCAGTCGGCAAGGGGGACACGAGCAGTACTTC. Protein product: CASSRQGGHEQYF.

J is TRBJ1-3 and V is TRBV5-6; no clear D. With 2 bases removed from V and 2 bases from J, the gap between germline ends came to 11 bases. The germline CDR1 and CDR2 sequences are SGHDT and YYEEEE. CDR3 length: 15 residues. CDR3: CASSLGVTTGNTIYF. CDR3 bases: TGTGCCAGCAGCTTAGGAGTTACTACTGGAAACACCATATATTTT.

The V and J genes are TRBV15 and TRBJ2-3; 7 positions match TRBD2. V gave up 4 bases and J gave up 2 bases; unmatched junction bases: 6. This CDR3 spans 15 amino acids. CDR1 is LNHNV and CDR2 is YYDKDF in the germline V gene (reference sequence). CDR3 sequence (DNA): TGTGCCACCAGCAAAGAGCGGGGCATCACAGATACGCAGTATTTT. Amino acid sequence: CATSKERGITDTQYF.

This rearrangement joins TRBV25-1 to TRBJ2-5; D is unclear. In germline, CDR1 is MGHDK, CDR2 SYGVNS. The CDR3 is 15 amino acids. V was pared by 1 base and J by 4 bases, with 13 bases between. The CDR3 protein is CASSESGRVGETQYF. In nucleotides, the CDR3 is TGTGCCAGCAGTGAATCCGGCCGGGTGGGAGAGACCCAGTACTTC.

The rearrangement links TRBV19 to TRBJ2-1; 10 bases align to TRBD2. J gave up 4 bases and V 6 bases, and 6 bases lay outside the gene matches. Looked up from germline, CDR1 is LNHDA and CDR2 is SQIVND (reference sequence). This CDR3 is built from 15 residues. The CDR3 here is CASSRTSGEYNEQFF. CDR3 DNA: TGTGCCAGTAGCCGAACTAGCGGGGAGTACAATGAGCAGTTCTTC.

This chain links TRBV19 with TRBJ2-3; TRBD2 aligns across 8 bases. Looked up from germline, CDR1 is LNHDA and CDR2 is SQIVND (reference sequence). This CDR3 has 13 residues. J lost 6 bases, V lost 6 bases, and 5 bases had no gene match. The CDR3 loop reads CASSGGVWDTQYF. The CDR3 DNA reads TGTGCCAGTAGCGGGGGGGTATGGGATACGCAGTATTTT.

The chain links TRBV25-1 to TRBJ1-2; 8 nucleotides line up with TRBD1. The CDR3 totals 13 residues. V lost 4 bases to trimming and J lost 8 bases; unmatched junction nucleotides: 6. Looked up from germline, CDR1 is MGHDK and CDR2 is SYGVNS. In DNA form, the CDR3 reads TGTGCCAGCAGTGTTCAGGGGGCGCCGGGCTACACCTTC. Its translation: CASSVQGAPGYTF.

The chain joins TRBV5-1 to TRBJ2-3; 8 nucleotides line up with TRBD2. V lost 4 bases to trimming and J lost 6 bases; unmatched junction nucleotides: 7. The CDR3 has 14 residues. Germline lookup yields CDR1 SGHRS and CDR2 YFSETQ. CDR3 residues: CASSLGLVGDTQYF. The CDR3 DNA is TGCGCCAGCAGCCTGGGACTAGTCGGGGATACGCAGTATTTT.

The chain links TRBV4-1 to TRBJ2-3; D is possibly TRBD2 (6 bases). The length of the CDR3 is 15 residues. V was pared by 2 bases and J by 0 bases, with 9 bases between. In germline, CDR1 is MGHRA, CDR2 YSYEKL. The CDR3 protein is CASSQHGTSTDTQYF. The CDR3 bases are TGCGCCAGCAGCCAACACGGGACTAGCACAGATACGCAGTATTTT.

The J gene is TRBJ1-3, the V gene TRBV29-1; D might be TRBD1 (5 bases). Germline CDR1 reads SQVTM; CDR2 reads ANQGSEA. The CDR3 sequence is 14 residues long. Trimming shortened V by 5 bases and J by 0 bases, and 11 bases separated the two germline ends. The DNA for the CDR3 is TGCAGCGTTTACGGGACTCACTCTGGAAACACCATATATTTT. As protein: CSVYGTHSGNTIYF. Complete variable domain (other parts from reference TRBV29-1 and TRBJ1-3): SAVISQKPSRDICQRGTSLTIQCQVDSQVTMMFWYRQQPGQSLTLIATANQGSEATYESGFVIDKFPISRPNLTFSTLTVSNMSPEDSSIYLCSVYGTHSGNTIYFGEGSWLTVV.

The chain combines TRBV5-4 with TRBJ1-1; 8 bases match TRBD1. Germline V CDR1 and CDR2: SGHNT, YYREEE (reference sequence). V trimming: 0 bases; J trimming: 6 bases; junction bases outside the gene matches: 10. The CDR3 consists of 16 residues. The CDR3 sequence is CASSLVSGWTGSEAFF. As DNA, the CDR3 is TGTGCCAGCAGCTTGGTTAGTGGTTGGACAGGGTCTGAAGCTTTCTTT.

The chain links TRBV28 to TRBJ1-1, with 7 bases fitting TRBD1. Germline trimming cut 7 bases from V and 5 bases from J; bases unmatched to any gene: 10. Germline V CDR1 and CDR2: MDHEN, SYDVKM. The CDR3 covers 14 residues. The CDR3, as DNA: TGTGCCAGCAACACTCCAGGGGGATGGACTGAAGCTTTCTTT. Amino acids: CASNTPGGWTEAFF.

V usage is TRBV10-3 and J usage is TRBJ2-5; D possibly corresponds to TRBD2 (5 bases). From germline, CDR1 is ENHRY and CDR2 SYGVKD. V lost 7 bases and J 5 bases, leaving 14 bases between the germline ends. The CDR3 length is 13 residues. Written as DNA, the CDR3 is TGTGCCATCACCCCGGTAGGCGGGGAGACCCAGTACTTC. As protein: CAITPVGGETQYF.

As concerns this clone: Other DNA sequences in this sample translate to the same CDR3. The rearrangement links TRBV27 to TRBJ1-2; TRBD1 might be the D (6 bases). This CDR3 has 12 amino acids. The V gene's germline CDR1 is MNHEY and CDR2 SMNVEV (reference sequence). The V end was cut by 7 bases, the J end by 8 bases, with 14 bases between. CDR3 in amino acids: CASKGGGRGYTF. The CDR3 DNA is TGTGCCAGCAAGGGGGGGGGTCGGGGCTACACCTTC.

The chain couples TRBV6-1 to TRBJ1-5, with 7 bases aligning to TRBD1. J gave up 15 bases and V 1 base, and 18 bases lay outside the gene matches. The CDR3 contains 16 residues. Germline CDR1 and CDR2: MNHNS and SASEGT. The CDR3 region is CASSEGGVDRVDRRHF. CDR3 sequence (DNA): TGTGCCAGCAGTGAAGGGGGGGTAGACAGGGTAGATCGGCGGCATTTT.